This TCR beta chain was identified during a study of cytomegalovirus exposure and HLA in healthy donors. With regard to this clone: Its antigen remains unknown.

A multiplex PCR was run with 60 Vbeta primers and 13 Jbeta primers. Sequencing used immunoSEQ multiplex PCR; TCRdb keeps in-frame clones, though not all of them. The table has roughly 130,000 clones, 80% seen once; the top ten hold roughly 2.4%. Study conclusions and caveats: Across donors, most TCRs were seen rarely, yet some public ones were widespread.

The CDR3 extends over 15 amino acids. Germline V CDR1 and CDR2: MNHEY, SVGAGI. V trimming: 5 bases; J trimming: 4 bases; junction bases outside the gene matches: 4. V and J are TRBV6-5 and TRBJ2-1; 11 bases line up with TRBD2. The origin of this receptor is a man in his thirties or forties in good health and CMV-seronegative. The source material was PBMCs. This CDR3 is CASSRTSGYYNEQFF. The CDR3 DNA reads as TGTGCCAGCAGTAGGACTAGCGGGTATTACAATGAGCAGTTCTTC.